A selection of T cell receptor beta chains follows, all from one sample in a study of cytomegalovirus exposure and HLA in healthy donors. The table came from immunoSEQ multiplex PCR; TCRdb's copy has only in-frame clones and leaves some out. Altogether over 150,000 clones are present, about 86% being singletons, with the ten largest covering 20% to 25%. Sequenced sample: PBMCs. These receptors were collected from a man younger than 30 in good health and CMV-seropositive. Each CDR3 is given with its conserved first and last residue. Fields, in order: D gene, V gene, CDR3 length, CDR3 protein. D genes are given only for firm matches.

.	TRBV5-6	16	CASSLANSNSNQPQHF
.	TRBV4-3	16	CASSQELPGYNYGYTF
.	TRBV7-9	17	CASSLVAGALGANVLTF
.	TRBV5-1	13	CASSLRVGTEAFF
TRBD1	TRBV5-1	15	CASSQPDRDDVKLFF
TRBD1	TRBV9	14	CASSWTGNTDTQYF
TRBD1	TRBV11-2	16	CASSSRTGDDNEKLFF
TRBD1	TRBV2	14	CASSDPGQIIEAFF
TRBD1	TRBV10-1	13	CASRPGQGGGYTF
TRBD1	TRBV9	17	CASSPTTGRSYNSPLHF
.	TRBV14	15	CASSQLAGPGNTIYF
.	TRBV29-1	12	CSVAIKGSDYTF
.	TRBV7-2	13	CASSLAPGREQYF
TRBD1	TRBV5-1	16	CASSLVGTGAKNIQYF
.	TRBV12-5	18	CASGLVGQGGRANYGYTF
TRBD1	TRBV19	15	CASSGPTGAGEKLFF
TRBD1	TRBV6-5	13	CASRSTGGYGYTF
.	TRBV5-1	14	CASSLGVAGETQYF
TRBD1	TRBV19	15	CASRISRTGYQPQHF
.	TRBV25-1	17	CASSESEGRGAGTEAFF
.	TRBV19	13	CASSVQGRYGYTF
.	TRBV25-1	13	CASSPGYGTEAFF
TRBD1	TRBV7-9	15	CASGTGVTMNTEAFF
TRBD1	TRBV29-1	13	CSVRTGLNTEAFF
.	TRBV7-9	16	CASSFPIGREGGEQYF
TRBD1	TRBV5-6	15	CASSDAVGTGGLLNF
.	TRBV7-2	18	CASSLVTGRGSYNSPLHF
TRBD1	TRBV27	15	CASSSRDSDTGELFF
.	TRBV10-3	14	CATWTPLSNQPQHF
.	TRBV29-1	13	CSVSRQPNTEAFF
.	TRBV11-1	14	CASSLARGGDTQYF
.	TRBV5-1	13	CASSLEGVGTQYF
TRBD2	TRBV7-2	15	CASSLAGGSTDTQYF
.	TRBV19	13	CASSTGIPYEQYF
.	TRBV5-4	12	CASSLGANEQYF
TRBD2	TRBV7-3	16	CASSSGLAGGYNEQFF
TRBD1	TRBV18	16	CASSPPRAGGITEAFF
.	TRBV2	13	CASSEDSPTEAFF
.	TRBV7-8	12	CASSPGTPEAFF
TRBD2	TRBV7-6	14	CASSYQGLVSEQYF
.	TRBV13	18	CASSLYSTLGLAYNEQFF